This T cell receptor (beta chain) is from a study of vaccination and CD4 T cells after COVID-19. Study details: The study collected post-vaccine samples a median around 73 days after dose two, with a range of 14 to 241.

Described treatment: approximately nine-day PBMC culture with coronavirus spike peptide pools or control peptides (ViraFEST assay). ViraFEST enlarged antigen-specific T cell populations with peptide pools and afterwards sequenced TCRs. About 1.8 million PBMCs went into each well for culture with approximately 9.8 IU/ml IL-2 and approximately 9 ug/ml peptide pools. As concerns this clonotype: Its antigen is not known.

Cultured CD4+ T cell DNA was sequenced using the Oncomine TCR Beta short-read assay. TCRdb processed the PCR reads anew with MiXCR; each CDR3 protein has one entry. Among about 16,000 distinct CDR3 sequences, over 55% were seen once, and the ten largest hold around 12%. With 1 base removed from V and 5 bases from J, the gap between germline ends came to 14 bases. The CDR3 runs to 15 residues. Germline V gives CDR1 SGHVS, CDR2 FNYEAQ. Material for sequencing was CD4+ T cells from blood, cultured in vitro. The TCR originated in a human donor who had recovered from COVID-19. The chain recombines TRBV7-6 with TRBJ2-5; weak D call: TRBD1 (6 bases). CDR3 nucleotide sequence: TGTGCCAGCAGCTTAGTTGGCACCCAGGGGGAGACCCAGTACTTC. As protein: CASSLVGTQGETQYF.